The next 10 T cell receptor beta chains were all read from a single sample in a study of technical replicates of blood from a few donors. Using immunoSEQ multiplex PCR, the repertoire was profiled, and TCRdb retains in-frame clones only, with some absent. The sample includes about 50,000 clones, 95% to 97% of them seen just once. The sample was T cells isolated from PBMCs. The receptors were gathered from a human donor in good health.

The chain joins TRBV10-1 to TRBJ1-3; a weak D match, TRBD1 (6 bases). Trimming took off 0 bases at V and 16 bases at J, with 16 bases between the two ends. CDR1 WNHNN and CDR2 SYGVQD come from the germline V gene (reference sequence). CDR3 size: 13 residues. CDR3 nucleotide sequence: TGCGCCAGCAGTGAGTCGATCGACAGGACGAGGTATTTT. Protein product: CASSESIDRTRYF.

CDR3 residues: CASSFSYIGTAKRTYEQYF. The CDR3 DNA is TGTGCCAGCAGCTTCTCCTACATCGGGACAGCCAAGCGTACCTACGAGCAGTACTTC. The rearrangement joins TRBV11-3 to TRBJ2-7, with 7 nucleotides matching TRBD1. Looked up from germline, CDR1 is SGHNT and CDR2 is YENEEA. Trimming at V came to 3 bases and at J to 2 bases, leaving 19 bases not matched to a gene. The CDR3 has 19 residues.

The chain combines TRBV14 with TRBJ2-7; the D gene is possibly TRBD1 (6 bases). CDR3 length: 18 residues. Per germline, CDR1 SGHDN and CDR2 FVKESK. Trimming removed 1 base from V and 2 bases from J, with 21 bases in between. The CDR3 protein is CASSQVSDRPPDTYEQYF. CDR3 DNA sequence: TGTGCCAGCAGCCAAGTTTCCGACAGGCCCCCTGACACCTACGAGCAGTACTTC. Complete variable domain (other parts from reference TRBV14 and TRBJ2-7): EAGVTQFPSHSVIEKGQTVTLRCDPISGHDNLYWYRRVMGKEIKFLLHFVKESKQDESGMPNNRFLAERTGGTYSTLKVQPAELEDSGVYFCASSQVSDRPPDTYEQYFGPGTRLTVT.

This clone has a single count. The CDR3 here is CASSVSLTGYYGYTF. DNA for the CDR3: TGTGCCAGCAGCGTCTCCCTAACGGGTTACTATGGCTACACCTTC. The J gene is TRBJ1-2, the V gene TRBV9; D ambiguous. This CDR3 has 15 amino acids. V lost 2 bases to trimming and J lost 3 bases, with 14 bases between them. CDR1 SGDLS and CDR2 YYNGEE come from the germline V gene.

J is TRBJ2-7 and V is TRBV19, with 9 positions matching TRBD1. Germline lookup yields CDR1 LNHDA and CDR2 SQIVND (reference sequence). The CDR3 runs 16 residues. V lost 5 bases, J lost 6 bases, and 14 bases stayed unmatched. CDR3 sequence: CASSLPHGGQGSEQYF. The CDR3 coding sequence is TGTGCCAGTAGTCTTCCCCACGGAGGACAGGGGAGCGAGCAGTACTTC.

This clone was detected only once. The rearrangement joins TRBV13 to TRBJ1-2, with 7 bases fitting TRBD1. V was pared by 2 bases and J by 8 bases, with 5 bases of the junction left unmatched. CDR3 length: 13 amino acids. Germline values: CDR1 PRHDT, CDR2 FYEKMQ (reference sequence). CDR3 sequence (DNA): TGTGCCAGCAGCTTACCGGACAGGACGGGCTACACCTTC. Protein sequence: CASSLPDRTGYTF.

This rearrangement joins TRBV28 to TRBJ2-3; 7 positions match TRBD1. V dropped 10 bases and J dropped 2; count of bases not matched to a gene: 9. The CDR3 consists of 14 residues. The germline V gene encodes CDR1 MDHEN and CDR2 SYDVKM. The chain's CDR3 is CAISTGSYTDTQYF. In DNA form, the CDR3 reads TGTGCCATATCGACAGGGTCTTACACAGATACGCAGTATTTT.

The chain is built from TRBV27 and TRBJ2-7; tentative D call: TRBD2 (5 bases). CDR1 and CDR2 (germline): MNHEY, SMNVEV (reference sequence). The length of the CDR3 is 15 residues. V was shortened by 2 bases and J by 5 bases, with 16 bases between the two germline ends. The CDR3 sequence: CASSLTTGIVHEQYF. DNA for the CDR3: TGTGCCAGCAGTTTAACAACGGGAATAGTCCACGAGCAGTACTTC.

This chain's CDR3 is CASSPSGTFNQAFF. The CDR3 nucleotides read TGTGCCAGCAGTCCGTCCGGGACATTTAATCAAGCTTTCTTT. The rearrangement uses TRBV2 and TRBJ1-1; D is possibly TRBD1 (6 bases). The V gene lost 5 bases and the J gene lost 9 bases, with 19 bases spanning the gap. Per germline, CDR1 SNHLY and CDR2 FYNNEI. This CDR3 has 14 amino acids.

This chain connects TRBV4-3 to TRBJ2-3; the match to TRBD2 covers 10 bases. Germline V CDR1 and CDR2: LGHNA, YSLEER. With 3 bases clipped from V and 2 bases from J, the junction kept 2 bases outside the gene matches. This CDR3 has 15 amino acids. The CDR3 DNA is TGCGCCAGCAGCCACCTAGCGGGAGTCACAGATACGCAGTATTTT. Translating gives CASSHLAGVTDTQYF.